The next 11 T cell receptor beta chains were all read from a single sample in a study of cytomegalovirus exposure and HLA in healthy donors. Assay used: immunoSEQ multiplex PCR; TCRdb lists only in-frame clones, some missing. The data contain about 280,000 clones, 80% to 90% of them singletons. The sequenced material came from PBMCs. The source of these receptors is a woman under 30 in good health and CMV-seronegative.

CDR3 DNA: TGTGCCAGCAGCTTGGAGGGGGCGATCACTGAAGCTTTCTTT. As protein: CASSLEGAITEAFF. The chain carries TRBV5-4 and TRBJ1-1; 7 bases line up with TRBD1. The CDR3 covers 14 residues. From germline, CDR1 is SGHNT and CDR2 YYREEE (reference sequence). Trimming removed 0 bases from V and 4 bases from J; junction bases left unmatched: 3.

V gene TRBV11-3 combines with J gene TRBJ2-1, with D tentatively TRBD1 (6 bases). V lost 1 base and J 6 bases, leaving 13 bases between the germline ends. Germline V gives CDR1 SGHNT, CDR2 YENEEA. This CDR3 spans 15 amino acids. This CDR3 reads CASSLARGPLNEQFF. Written as DNA, the CDR3 is TGTGCCAGCAGCTTAGCCAGGGGTCCCCTCAATGAGCAGTTCTTC.

V and J are TRBV7-7 and TRBJ1-5, with D maybe TRBD1 (6 bases). Germline values: CDR1 SSHAT, CDR2 FNYEAQ (reference sequence). V dropped 1 base and J dropped 5 bases, with 18 bases sitting between them. CDR3 length: 17 amino acids. CDR3 bases: TGTGCCAGCAGCTTAGAAGCGGGACACGTAGATTATCAGCCCCAGCATTTT. Translated, it gives CASSLEAGHVDYQPQHF. Filled out from reference TRBV7-7 and TRBJ1-5, the complete variable domain reads GAGVSQSPRYKVTKRGQDVTLRCDPISSHATLYWYQQALGQGPEFLTYFNYEAQPDKSGLPSDRFSAERPEGSISTLTIQRTEQRDSAMYRCASSLEAGHVDYQPQHFGDGTRLSIL.

For the CDR3, the DNA is TGTGCCAGCATTGGGGGGAGCCATCAGCCCCAGCATTTT. Its translation is CASIGGSHQPQHF. This chain connects TRBV28 to TRBJ1-5; D is possibly TRBD1 (5 bases). The CDR3 runs to 13 residues. Trimming took 7 bases from V and 5 from J, leaving 12 bases between them. CDR1 MDHEN and CDR2 SYDVKM come from the germline V gene.

The V call is TRBV10-3, the J call TRBJ2-3, with TRBD1 as a possible D gene (5 bases). V was shortened by 2 bases and J by 0 bases, with 6 bases between the two germline ends. The CDR3 contains 14 residues. CDR1 and CDR2 (germline): ENHRY, SYGVKD. The CDR3 nucleotides read TGTGCCATCAGTGAGACAGGTAGCACAGATACGCAGTATTTT. It yields the protein CAISETGSTDTQYF.

This clone appeared a single time. The chain carries TRBV10-1 and TRBJ2-1; 11 bases map to TRBD2. Trimming took 5 bases from V and 3 from J; bases not matched to a gene: 3. The CDR3 runs 15 residues. CDR1 WNHNN and CDR2 SYGVQD come from the germline V gene (reference sequence). The CDR3 is CASSSGTSGYNEQFF. CDR3 in DNA: TGCGCCAGCAGTTCCGGGACTAGCGGCTACAATGAGCAGTTCTTC.

The V and J genes are TRBV13 and TRBJ1-1; 7 bases map to TRBD1. Germline CDR1 PRHDT, CDR2 FYEKMQ (reference sequence). The CDR3 has 15 amino acids. The trim removed 5 bases at V and 8 bases at J, leaving 14 bases unmatched. As DNA, the CDR3 is TGTGCCAGCAGCCCCCCCGACAGGGCGGGACCCGAAGCTTTCTTT. This gives the protein CASSPPDRAGPEAFF.

The rearrangement uses TRBV27 and TRBJ2-7, with 9 bases fitting TRBD2. Germline trimming cut 3 bases from V and 6 bases from J; bases unmatched to any gene: 6. This CDR3 is 14 amino acids long. Germline V lookup: CDR1 MNHEY, CDR2 SMNVEV (reference sequence). The CDR3 DNA sequence: TGTGCCAGCAGTTTTGGTAGCGGGAGTGGCGAGCAGTACTTC. Translating it yields CASSFGSGSGEQYF.

This CDR3 is CASSGTGENTEAFF. CDR3 bases: TGTGCCAGCAGTGGTACAGGAGAGAACACTGAAGCTTTCTTT. This rearrangement joins TRBV6-5 to TRBJ1-1; tentatively, D is TRBD1 (5 bases). Germline lookup yields CDR1 MNHEY and CDR2 SVGAGI. Between the trimmed V and J ends, which lost 5 bases and 1 base, there was a span of 11 bases. This CDR3 is 14 amino acids long.

This clone was picked up one time. The V call is TRBV5-1, the J call TRBJ1-2; unclear D gene. The germline gives CDR1 SGHRS, CDR2 YFSETQ. The V gene lost 4 bases and the J gene lost 3 bases, with 16 bases spanning the gap. The CDR3 runs to 15 residues. Here the CDR3 DNA reads TGCGCCAGCAGCCCAACTCGTTCCCTTGACTATGGCTACACCTTC. This encodes CASSPTRSLDYGYTF.

This sequence joins TRBV11-3 and TRBJ2-5; 13 bases match TRBD2. The CDR3 consists of 17 residues. With V trimmed by 5 bases and J by 1 base, 7 bases remained unmatched. In germline, CDR1 is SGHNT, CDR2 YENEEA. The CDR3: CASSAGLAGNLQETQYF. CDR3 DNA sequence: TGTGCCAGCAGCGCGGGACTAGCGGGGAACCTCCAAGAGACCCAGTACTTC. The full variable domain, its missing parts supplied by reference TRBV11-3 and TRBJ2-5, is EAGVVQSPRYKIIEKKQPVAFWCNPISGHNTLYWYLQNLGQGPELLIRYENEEAVDDSQLPKDRFSAERLKGVDSTLKIQPAELGDSAVYLCASSAGLAGNLQETQYFGPGTRLLVL.